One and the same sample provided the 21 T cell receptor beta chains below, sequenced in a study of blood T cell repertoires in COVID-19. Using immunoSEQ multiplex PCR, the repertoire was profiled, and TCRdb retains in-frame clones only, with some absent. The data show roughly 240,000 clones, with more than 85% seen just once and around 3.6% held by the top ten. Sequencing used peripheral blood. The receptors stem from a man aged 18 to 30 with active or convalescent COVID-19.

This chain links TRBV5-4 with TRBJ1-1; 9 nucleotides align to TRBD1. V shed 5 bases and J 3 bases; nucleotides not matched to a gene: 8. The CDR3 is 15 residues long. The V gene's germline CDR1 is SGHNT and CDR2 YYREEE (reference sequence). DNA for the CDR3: TGTGCCAGCAGAATCCGGGGACAGGGTTACACTGAAGCTTTCTTT. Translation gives CASRIRGQGYTEAFF. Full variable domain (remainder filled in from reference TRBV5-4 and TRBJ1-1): ETGVTQSPTHLIKTRGQQVTLRCSSQSGHNTVSWYQQALGQGPQFIFQYYREEENGRGNFPPRFSGLQFPNYSSELNVNALELDDSALYLCASRIRGQGYTEAFFGQGTRLTVV.

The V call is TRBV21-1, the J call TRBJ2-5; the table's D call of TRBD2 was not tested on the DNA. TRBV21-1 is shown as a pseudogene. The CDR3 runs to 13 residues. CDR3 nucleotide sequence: TGTGCCAGCAGCAATACCGGGGAAGAGACCCAGTACTTC. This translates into CASSNTGEETQYF.

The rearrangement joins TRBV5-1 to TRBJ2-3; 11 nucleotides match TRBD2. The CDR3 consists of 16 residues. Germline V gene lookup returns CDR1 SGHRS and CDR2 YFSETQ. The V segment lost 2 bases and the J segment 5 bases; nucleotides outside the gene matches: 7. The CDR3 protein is CASSLTSGRGVDTQYF. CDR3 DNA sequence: TGCGCCAGCAGCTTAACTAGCGGGAGAGGGGTAGATACGCAGTATTTT. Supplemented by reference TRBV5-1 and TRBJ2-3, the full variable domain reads KAGVTQTPRYLIKTRGQQVTLSCSPISGHRSVSWYQQTPGQGLQFLFEYFSETQRNKGNFPGRFSGRQFSNSRSEMNVSTLELGDSALYLCASSLTSGRGVDTQYFGPGTRLTVL.

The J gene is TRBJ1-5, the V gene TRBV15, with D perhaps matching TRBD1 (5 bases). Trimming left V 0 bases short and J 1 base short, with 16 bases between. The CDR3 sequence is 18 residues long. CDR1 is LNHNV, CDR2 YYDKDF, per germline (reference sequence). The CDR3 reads CATSRDYPGSWSNQPQHF. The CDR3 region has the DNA TGTGCCACCAGCAGAGATTACCCAGGGTCTTGGAGCAATCAGCCCCAGCATTTT. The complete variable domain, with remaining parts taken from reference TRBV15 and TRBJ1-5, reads DAMVIQNPRYQVTQFGKPVTLSCSQTLNHNVMYWYQQKSSQAPKLLFHYYDKDFNNEADTPDNFQSRRPNTSFCFLDIRSPGLGDTAMYLCATSRDYPGSWSNQPQHFGDGTRLSIL.

CDR3 nucleotides: TGCAGCGCCGTAGGGGACACCGGTAACTATGGCTACACCTTC. Protein sequence: CSAVGDTGNYGYTF. V gene TRBV29-1 combines with J gene TRBJ1-2; weak D call: TRBD1 (6 bases). The germline CDR1 and CDR2 sequences are SQVTM and ANQGSEA. The CDR3 contains 14 residues. The V end lost 7 bases, the J end lost 1 base, and 16 bases lay between the germline ends.

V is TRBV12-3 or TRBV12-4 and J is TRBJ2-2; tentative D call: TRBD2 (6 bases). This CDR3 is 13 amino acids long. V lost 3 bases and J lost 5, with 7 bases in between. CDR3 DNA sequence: TGTGCCAGCAGTTTGGGGGGTACCGGGGAGCTGTTTTTT. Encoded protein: CASSLGGTGELFF.

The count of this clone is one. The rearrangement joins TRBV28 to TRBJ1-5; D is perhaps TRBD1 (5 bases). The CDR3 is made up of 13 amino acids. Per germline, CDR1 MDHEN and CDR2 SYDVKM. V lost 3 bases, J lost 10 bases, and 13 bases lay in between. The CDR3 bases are TGTGCCAGCAGTTTGTCCAGGGACTTTCCCCAGCATTTT. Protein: CASSLSRDFPQHF.

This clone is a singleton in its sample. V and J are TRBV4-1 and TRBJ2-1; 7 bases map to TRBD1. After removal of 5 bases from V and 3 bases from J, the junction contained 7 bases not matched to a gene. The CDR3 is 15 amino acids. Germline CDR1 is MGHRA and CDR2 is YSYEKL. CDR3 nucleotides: TGCGCCAGCAGCAAGGGACAGATCGACTACAATGAGCAGTTCTTC. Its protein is CASSKGQIDYNEQFF.

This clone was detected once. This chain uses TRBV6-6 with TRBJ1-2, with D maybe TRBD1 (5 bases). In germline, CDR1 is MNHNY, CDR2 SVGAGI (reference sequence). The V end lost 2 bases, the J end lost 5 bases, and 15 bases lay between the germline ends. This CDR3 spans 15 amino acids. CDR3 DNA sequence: TGTGCCAGCAGTTACGAGGGGAGGTGGGATTATGGCTACACCTTC. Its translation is CASSYEGRWDYGYTF.

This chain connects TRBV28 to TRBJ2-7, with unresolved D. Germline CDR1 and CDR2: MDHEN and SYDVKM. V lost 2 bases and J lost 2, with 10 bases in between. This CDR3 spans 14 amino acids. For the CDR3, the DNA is TGTGCCAGCAGTTTACCGCAGGATACCTACGAGCAGTACTTC. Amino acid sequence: CASSLPQDTYEQYF. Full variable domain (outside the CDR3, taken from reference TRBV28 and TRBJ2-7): DVKVTQSSRYLVKRTGEKVFLECVQDMDHENMFWYRQDPGLGLRLIYFSYDVKMKEKGDIPEGYSVSREKKERFSLILESASTNQTSMYLCASSLPQDTYEQYFGPGTRLTVT.

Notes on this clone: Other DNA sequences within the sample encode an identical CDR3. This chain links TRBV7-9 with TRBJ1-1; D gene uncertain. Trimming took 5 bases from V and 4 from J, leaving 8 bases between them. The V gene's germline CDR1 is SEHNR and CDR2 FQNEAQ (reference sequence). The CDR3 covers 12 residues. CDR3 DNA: TGTGCCAGCAGCCCGAGTGGCACTGAAGCTTTCTTT. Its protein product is CASSPSGTEAFF.

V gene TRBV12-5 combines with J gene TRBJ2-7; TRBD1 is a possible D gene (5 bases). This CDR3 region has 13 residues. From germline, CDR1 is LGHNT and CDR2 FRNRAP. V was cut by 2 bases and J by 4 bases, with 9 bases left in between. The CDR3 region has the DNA TGTGCTAGTGGTTTGTGGCAGGGTTACGAGCAGTACTTC. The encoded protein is CASGLWQGYEQYF.

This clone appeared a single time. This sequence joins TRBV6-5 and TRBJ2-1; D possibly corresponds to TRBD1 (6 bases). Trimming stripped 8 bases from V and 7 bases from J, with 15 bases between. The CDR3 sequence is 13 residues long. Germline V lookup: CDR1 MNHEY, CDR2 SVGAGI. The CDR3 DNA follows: TGTGCCAGCGGATGGGGGCCAGGAAATGAGCAGTTCTTC. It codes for CASGWGPGNEQFF.

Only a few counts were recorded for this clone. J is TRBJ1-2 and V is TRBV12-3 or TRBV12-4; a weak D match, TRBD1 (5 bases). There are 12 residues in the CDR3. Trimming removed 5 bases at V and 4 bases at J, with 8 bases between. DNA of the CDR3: TGTGCCAGCAGTGGTACAGGCTATGGCTACACCTTC. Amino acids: CASSGTGYGYTF.

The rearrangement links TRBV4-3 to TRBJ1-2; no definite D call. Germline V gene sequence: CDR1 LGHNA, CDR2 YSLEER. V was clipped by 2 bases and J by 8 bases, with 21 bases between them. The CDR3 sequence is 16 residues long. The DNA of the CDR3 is TGCGCCAGCAGCCAATCCAGAGGGCCCAGAAGGGAGGGCTACACCTTC. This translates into CASSQSRGPRREGYTF.

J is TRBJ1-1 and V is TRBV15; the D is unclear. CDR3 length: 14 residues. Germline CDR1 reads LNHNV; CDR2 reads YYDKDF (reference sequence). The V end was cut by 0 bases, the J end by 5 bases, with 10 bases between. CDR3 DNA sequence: TGTGCCACCAGCAGAGATCGGTCCGGGACTGAAGCTTTCTTT. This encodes CATSRDRSGTEAFF.

CDR3 sequence: CATSDSGTSGRAGQFF. The DNA of the CDR3 is TGTGCCACCAGTGATTCCGGGACTAGCGGGAGGGCCGGGCAGTTCTTC. The chain carries TRBV24-1 and TRBJ2-1; 16 bases fit TRBD2. CDR3 length equals 16 residues. Trimming cost V 2 bases and J 12 bases; bases outside gene matches: 6. Germline values: CDR1 KGHDR, CDR2 SFDVKD.

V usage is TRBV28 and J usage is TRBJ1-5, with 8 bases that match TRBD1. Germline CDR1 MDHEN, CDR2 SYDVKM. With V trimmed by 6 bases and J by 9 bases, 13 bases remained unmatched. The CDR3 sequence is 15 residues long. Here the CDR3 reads CASRYDRGGIRPQHF. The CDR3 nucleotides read TGTGCCAGCAGATATGACAGGGGAGGGATTCGGCCCCAGCATTTT.

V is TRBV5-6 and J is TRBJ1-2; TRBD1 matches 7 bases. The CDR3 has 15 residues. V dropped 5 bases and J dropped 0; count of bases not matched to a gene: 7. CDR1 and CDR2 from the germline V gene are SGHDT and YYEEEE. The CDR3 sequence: CASRPRDSPNYGYTF. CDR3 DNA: TGTGCCAGCAGACCTCGGGACAGCCCTAACTATGGCTACACCTTC.

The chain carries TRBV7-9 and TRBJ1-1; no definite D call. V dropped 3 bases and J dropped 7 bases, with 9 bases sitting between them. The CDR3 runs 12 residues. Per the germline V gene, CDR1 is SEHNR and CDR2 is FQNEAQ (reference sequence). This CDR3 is CASSFVTDEAFF. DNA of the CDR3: TGTGCCAGCAGCTTTGTAACAGATGAAGCTTTCTTT.

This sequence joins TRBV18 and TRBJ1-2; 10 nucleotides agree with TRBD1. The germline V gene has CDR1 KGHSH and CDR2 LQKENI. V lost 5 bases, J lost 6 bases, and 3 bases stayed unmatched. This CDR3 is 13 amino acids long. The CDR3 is CASSGTGVDGYTF. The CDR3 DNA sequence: TGTGCCAGCTCAGGGACAGGGGTGGATGGCTACACCTTC.